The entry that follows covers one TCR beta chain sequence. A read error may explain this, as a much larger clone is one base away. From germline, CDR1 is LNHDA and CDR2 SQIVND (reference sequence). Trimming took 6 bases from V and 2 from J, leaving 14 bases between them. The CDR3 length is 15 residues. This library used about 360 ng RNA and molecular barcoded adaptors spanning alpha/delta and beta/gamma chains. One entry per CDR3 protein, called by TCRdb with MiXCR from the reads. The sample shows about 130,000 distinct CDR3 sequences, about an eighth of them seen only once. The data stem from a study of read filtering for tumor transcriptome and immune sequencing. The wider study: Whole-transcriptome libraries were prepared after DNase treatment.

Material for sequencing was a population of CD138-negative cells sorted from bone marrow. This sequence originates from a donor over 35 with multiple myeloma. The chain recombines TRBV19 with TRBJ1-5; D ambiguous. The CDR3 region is CASRAAGVGNQPQHF. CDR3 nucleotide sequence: TGTGCCAGTAGAGCCGCCGGGGTCGGCAATCAGCCCCAGCATTTT.